This T cell receptor beta chain derives from a study of identical twins. Findings and limits, study-wide: With monozygotic twins, out-of-frame TCR alpha sharing exceeded what models estimated.

Points on this clonotype: Its antigen is unidentified.

CDR1 and CDR2 (germline): SEHNR, FQNEAQ (reference sequence). There are 14 residues in the CDR3. With 4 bases removed from V and 2 bases from J, the gap between germline ends came to 12 bases. Each CDR3 protein gets one entry after TCRdb re-called the 5' RACE reads with MiXCR. The sample includes about 720,000 distinct CDR3 sequences, about 20% seen only once; the top ten take around 12%. This sample was shared with a second study, whose subject was T cells expressing NK-cell markers. As that report states: About six donors carried dominant NKG2C+ clonotypes that made up roughly 1.0-7.0% of their CD8+ T cells.

The specimen sequenced was PBMCs. The V and J genes are TRBV7-9 and TRBJ2-7, with a tentative D call TRBD2 (5 bases). This TCR was recovered from a woman between 18 and 29 years old in good health. The CDR3 region has the DNA TGTGCCAGCAGCTGGGAGATCCCCACCTACGAGCAGTACTTC. As protein: CASSWEIPTYEQYF. Full variable domain (rest looked up from reference TRBV7-9 and TRBJ2-7): DTGVSQNPRHKITKRGQNVTFRCDPISEHNRLYWYRQTLGQGPEFLTYFQNEAQLEKSRLLSDRFSAERPKGSFSTLEIQRTEQGDSAMYLCASSWEIPTYEQYFGPGTRLTVT.